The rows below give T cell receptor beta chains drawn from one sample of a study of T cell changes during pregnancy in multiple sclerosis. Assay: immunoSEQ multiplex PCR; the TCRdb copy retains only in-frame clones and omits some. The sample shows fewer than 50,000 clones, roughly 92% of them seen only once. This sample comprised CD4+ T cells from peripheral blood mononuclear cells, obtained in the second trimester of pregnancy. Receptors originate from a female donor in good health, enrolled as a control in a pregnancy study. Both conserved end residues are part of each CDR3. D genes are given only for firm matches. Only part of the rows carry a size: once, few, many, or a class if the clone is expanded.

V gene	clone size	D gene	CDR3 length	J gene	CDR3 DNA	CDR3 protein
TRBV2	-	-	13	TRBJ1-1	TGTGCCAGCGCACAGGAAGGCCTCACTGAAGCTTTCTTT	CASAQEGLTEAFF
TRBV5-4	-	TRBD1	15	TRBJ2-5	TGTGCCAGCAGCACGCCGACAGGGCGACAAGAGACCCAGTACTTC	CASSTPTGRQETQYF
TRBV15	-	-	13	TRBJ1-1	TGTGCCACCAGCCAGGTTGGAACCACTGAAGCTTTCTTT	CATSQVGTTEAFF
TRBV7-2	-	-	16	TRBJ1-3	TGTGCCAGCAGCTTGCAGGGGCTAAGCTCTGGAAACACCATATATTTT	CASSLQGLSSGNTIYF
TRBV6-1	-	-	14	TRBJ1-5	TGTGCCAGCACATTTTCGCAGGGTTCGGAGCCCCAGCATTTT	CASTFSQGSEPQHF
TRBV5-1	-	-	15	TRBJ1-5	TGCGCCAGCAGCTTACAGGGAAACGGCAATCAGCCCCAGCATTTT	CASSLQGNGNQPQHF
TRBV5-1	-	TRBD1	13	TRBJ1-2	TGCGCCAGCAGCTGGGACAGGGGGTATGGCTACACCTTC	CASSWDRGYGYTF
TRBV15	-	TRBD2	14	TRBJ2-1	TGTGCCACCAGCAGAGTACTAGCGGACCATGAGCAGTTCTTC	CATSRVLADHEQFF
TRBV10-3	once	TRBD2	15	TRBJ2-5	TGTGCCATCAGTGCAGCTAGCGGGGGGTCAGAGACCCAGTACTTC	CAISAASGGSETQYF
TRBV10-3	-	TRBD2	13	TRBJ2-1	TGTGCCATCGGAAGCGGGAACTACAATGAGCAGTTCTTC	CAIGSGNYNEQFF
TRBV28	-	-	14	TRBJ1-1	TGTGCCAGCCGCTCGCAGGGAGGGAACACTGAAGCTTTCTTT	CASRSQGGNTEAFF
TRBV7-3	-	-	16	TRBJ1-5	TGTGCCAGCAGCTTAATAGCCGGGGATGGCAATCAGCCCCAGCATTTT	CASSLIAGDGNQPQHF
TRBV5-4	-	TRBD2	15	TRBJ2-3	TGTGCCAGCAGCTTGGATAGCGGGGGGGCGGATACGCAGTATTTT	CASSLDSGGADTQYF